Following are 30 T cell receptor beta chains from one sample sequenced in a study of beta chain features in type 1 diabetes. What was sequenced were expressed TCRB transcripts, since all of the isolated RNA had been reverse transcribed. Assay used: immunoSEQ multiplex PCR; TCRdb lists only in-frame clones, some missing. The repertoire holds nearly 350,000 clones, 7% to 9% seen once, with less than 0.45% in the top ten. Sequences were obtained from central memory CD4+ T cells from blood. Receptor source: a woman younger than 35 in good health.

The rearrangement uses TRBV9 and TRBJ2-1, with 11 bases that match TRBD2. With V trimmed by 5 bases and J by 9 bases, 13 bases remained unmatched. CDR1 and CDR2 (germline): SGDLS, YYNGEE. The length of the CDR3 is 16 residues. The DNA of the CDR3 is TGTGCCAGCAGTCGCCTCCCCACTAGCGGGAGACCTGAGCAGTTCTTC. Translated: CASSRLPTSGRPEQFF. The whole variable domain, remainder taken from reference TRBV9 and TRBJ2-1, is DSGVTQTPKHLITATGQRVTLRCSPRSGDLSVYWYQQSLDQGLQFLIQYYNGEERAKGNILERFSAQQFPDLHSELNLSSLELGDSALYFCASSRLPTSGRPEQFFGPGTRLTVL.

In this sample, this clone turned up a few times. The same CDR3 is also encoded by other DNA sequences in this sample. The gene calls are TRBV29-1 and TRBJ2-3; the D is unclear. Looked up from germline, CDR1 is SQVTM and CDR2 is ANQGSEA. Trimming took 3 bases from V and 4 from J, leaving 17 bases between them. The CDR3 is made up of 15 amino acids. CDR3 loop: CSVDGLAGVPDTQYF. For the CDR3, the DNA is TGCAGCGTTGACGGTTTGGCAGGCGTTCCAGATACGCAGTATTTT.

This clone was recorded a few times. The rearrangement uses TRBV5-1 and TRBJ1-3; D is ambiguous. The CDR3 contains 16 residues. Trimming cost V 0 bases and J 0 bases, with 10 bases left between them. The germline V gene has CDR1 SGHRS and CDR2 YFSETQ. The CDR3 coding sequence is TGCGCCAGCAGCTTGGTAGGTTGGATCTCTGGAAACACCATATATTTT. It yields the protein CASSLVGWISGNTIYF. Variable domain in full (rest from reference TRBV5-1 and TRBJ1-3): KAGVTQTPRYLIKTRGQQVTLSCSPISGHRSVSWYQQTPGQGLQFLFEYFSETQRNKGNFPGRFSGRQFSNSRSEMNVSTLELGDSALYLCASSLVGWISGNTIYFGEGSWLTVV.

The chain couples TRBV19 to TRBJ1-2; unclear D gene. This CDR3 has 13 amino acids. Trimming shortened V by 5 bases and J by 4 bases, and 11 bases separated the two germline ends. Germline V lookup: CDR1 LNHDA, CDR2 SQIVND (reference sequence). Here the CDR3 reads CASSGPAPYGYTF. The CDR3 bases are TGTGCCAGTAGTGGGCCGGCCCCCTATGGCTACACCTTC.

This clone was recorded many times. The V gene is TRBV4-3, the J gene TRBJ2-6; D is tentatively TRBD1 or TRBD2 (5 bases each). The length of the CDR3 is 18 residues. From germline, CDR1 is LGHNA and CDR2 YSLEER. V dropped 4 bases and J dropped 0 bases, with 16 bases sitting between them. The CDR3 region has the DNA TGCGCCAGCAGCCCCCGGGGCAGGGCGAGCTCTGGGGCCAACGTCCTGACTTTC. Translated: CASSPRGRASSGANVLTF.

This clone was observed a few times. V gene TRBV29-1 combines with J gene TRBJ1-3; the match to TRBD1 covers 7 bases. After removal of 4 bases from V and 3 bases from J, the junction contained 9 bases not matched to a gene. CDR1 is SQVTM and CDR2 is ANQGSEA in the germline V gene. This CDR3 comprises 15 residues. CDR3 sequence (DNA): TGCAGCGTTGGGGACGGCGACAGGGTTGGAAACACCATATATTTT. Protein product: CSVGDGDRVGNTIYF.

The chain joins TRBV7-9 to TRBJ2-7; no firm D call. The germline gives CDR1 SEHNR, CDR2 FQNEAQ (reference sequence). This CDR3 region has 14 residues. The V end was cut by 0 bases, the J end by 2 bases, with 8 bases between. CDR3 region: CASSLAENTYEQYF. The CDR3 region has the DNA TGTGCCAGCAGCTTAGCGGAAAACACCTACGAGCAGTACTTC.

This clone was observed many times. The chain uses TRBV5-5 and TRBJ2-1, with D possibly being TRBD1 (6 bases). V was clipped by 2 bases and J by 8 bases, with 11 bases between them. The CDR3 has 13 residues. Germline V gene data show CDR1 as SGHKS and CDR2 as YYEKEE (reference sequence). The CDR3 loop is CASSLSRGYEQFF. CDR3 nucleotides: TGTGCCAGCAGCTTAAGTAGGGGGTATGAGCAGTTCTTC.

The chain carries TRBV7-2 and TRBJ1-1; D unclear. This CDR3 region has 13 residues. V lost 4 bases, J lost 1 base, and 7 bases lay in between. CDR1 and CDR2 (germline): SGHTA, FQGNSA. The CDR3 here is CASSSSRNTEAFF. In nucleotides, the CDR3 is TGTGCCAGCAGCTCCAGCCGGAACACTGAAGCTTTCTTT.

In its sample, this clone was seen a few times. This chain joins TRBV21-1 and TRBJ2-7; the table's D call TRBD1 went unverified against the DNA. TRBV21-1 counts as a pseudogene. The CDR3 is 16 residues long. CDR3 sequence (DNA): TGTGCCAGCAGCAAAGTGAGTAAGGGACAGCCCTACGAGCAGTACTTC. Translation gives CASSKVSKGQPYEQYF.

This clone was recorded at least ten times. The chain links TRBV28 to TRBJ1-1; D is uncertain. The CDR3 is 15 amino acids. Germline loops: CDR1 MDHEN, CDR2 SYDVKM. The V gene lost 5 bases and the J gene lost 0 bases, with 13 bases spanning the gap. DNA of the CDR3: TGTGCCAGCAGTCCCTCCGGATACCTGAACACTGAAGCTTTCTTT. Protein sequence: CASSPSGYLNTEAFF.

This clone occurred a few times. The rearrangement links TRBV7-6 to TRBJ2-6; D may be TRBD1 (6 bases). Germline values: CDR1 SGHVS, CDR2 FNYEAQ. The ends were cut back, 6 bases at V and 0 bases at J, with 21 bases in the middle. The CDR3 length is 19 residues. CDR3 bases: TGTGCCAGCAGTCCTACCCAGGCAGGGGCGAGCTCTGGGGCCAACGTCCTGACTTTC. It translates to CASSPTQAGASSGANVLTF.

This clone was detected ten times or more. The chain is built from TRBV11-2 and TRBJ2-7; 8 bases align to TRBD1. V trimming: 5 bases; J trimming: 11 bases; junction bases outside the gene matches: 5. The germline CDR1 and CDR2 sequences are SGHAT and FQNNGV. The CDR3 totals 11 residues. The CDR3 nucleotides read TGTGCCAGCAGCCAGGGGGCAGGGGAGTACTTC. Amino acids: CASSQGAGEYF.

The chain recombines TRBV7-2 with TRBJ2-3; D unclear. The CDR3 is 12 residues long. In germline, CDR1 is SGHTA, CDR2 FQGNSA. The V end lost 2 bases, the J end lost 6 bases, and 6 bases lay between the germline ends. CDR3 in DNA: TGTGCCAGCAGCTTATTAGTGGATACGCAGTATTTT. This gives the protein CASSLLVDTQYF.

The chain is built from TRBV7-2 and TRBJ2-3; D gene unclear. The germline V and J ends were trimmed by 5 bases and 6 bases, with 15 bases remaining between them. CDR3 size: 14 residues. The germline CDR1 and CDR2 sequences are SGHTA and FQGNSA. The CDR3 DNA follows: TGTGCCAGCAGCACGGGCCCCGGGCAGGATACGCAGTATTTT. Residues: CASSTGPGQDTQYF. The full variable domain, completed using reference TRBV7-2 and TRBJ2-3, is GAGVSQSPSNKVTEKGKDVELRCDPISGHTALYWYRQSLGQGLEFLIYFQGNSAPDKSGLPSDRFSAERTGGSVSTLTIQRTQQEDSAVYLCASSTGPGQDTQYFGPGTRLTVL.

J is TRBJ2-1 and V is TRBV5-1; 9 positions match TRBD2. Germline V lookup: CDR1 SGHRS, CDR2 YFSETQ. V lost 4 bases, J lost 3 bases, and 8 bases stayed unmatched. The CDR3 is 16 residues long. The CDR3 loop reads CASSRSGSEGYNEQFF. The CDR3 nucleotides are TGCGCCAGCAGCCGTAGCGGGAGTGAGGGCTACAATGAGCAGTTCTTC.

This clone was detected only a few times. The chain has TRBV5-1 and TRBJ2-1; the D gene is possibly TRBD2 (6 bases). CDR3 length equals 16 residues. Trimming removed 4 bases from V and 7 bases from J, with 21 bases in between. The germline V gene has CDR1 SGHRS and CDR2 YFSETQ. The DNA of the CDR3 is TGCGCCAGCAGCCAGACGTGGGCCCGGGCGGGGAATGAGCAGTTCTTC. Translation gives CASSQTWARAGNEQFF.

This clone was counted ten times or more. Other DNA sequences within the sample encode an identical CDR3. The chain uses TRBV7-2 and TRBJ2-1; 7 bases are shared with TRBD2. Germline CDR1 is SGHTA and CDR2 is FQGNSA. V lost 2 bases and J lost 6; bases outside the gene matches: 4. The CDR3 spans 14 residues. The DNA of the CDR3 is TGTGCCAGCAGCTTATCGGGAGGAAGCAATGAGCAGTTCTTC. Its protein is CASSLSGGSNEQFF. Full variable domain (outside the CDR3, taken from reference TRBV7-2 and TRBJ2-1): GAGVSQSPSNKVTEKGKDVELRCDPISGHTALYWYRQSLGQGLEFLIYFQGNSAPDKSGLPSDRFSAERTGGSVSTLTIQRTQQEDSAVYLCASSLSGGSNEQFFGPGTRLTVL.

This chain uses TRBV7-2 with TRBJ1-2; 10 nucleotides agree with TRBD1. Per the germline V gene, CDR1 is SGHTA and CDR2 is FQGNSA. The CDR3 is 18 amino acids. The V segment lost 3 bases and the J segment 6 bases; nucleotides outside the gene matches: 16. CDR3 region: CASSLGQGFTVGSNGYTF. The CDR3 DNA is TGTGCCAGCAGCTTGGGACAGGGGTTTACAGTCGGGTCCAATGGCTACACCTTC.

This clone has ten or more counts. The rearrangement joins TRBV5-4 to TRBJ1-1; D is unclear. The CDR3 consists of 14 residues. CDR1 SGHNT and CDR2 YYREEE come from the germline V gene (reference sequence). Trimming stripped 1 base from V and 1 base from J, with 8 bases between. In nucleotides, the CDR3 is TGTGCCAGCAGCTTGTCCCGGGCGAACACTGAAGCTTTCTTT. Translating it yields CASSLSRANTEAFF.

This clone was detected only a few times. This CDR3 reads CASSLSGHHNQPQHF. CDR3 nucleotides: TGTGCCAGCAGTTTATCGGGACACCACAATCAGCCCCAGCATTTT. The chain has TRBV28 and TRBJ1-5; D might be TRBD1 (6 bases). Germline V lookup: CDR1 MDHEN, CDR2 SYDVKM. The CDR3 sequence is 15 residues long. Trimming stripped 1 base from V and 3 bases from J, with 10 bases between.

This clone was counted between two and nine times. Here the CDR3 reads CAITPGGGYTGELFF. CDR3 sequence (DNA): TGTGCCATCACCCCCGGGGGGGGGTACACCGGGGAGCTGTTTTTT. The chain uses TRBV28 and TRBJ2-2; 8 nucleotides agree with TRBD2. The CDR3 totals 15 residues. The germline V gene has CDR1 MDHEN and CDR2 SYDVKM. Trimming at V came to 10 bases and at J to 3 bases, leaving 10 bases not matched to a gene.

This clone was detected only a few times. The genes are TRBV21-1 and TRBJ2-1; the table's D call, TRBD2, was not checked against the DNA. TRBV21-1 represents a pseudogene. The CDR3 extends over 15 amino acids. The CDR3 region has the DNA TGTGCCAGCAGCAGGACGGGACTAGCGTACAATGAGCAGTTCTTC. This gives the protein CASSRTGLAYNEQFF.

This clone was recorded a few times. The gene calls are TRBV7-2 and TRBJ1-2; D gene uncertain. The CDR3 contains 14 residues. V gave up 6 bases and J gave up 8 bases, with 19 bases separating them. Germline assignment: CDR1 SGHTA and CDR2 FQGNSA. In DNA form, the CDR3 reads TGTGCCAGCAGTAGTGATGCAAGCTCATGGGGCTACACCTTC. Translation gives CASSSDASSWGYTF.

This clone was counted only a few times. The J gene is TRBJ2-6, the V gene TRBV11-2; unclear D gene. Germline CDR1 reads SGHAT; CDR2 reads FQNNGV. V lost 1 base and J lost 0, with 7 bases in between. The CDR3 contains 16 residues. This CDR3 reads CASSLVVGSGANVLTF. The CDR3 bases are TGTGCCAGCAGCTTAGTCGTGGGCTCTGGGGCCAACGTCCTGACTTTC.

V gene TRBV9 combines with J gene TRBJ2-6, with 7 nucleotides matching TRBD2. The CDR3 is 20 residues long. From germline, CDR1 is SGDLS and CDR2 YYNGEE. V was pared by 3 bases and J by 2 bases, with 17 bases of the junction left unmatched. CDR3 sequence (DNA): TGTGCCAGCAGCGCAGCCTGGGAGGGGCGAACTCTTGCTGGGGCCAACGTCCTGACTTTC. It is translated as CASSAAWEGRTLAGANVLTF.

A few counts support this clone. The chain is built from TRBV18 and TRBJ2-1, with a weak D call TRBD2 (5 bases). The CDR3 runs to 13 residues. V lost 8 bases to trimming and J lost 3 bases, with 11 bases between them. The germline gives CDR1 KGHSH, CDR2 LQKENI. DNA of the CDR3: TGTGCCAGCGCCACCGGGGACTACAATGAGCAGTTCTTC. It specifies CASATGDYNEQFF.

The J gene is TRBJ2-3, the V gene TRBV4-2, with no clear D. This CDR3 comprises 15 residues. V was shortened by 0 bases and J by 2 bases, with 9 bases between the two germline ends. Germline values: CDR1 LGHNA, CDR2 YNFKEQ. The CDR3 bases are TGTGCCAGCAGCCAAGAAACAGCGAACACAGATACGCAGTATTTT. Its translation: CASSQETANTDTQYF.

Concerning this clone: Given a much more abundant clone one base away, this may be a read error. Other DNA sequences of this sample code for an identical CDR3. The CDR3 region is CASSESKGGRREKLFF. The CDR3 nucleotides are TGTGCCAGCAGTGAATCTAAGGGGGGACGGAGAGAAAAACTGTTTTTC. The rearrangement uses TRBV6-1 and TRBJ1-4; perhaps TRBD1 as D (6 bases). The germline gives CDR1 MNHNS, CDR2 SASEGT. The CDR3 consists of 16 residues.

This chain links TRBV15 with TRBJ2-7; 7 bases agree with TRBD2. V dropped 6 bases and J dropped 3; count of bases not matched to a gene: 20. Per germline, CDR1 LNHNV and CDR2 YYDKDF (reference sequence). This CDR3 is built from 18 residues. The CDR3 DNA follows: TGTGCCACCAGTCGGGCTCCCGAACGGACTAGTGATTTCTACGAGCAGTACTTC. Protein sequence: CATSRAPERTSDFYEQYF.